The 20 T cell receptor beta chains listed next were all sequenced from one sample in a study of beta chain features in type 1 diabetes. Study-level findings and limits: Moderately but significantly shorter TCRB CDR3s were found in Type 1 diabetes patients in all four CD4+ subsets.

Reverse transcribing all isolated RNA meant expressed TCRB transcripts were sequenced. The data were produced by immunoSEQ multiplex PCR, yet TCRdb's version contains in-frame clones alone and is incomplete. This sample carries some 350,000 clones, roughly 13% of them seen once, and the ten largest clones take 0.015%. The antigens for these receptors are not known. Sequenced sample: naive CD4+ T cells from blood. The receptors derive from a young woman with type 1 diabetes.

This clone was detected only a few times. CDR3 nucleotides: TGTGCCAGCAGTGGGACTAGCGGGAGACTCTCTGATACGCAGTATTTT. It specifies CASSGTSGRLSDTQYF. This rearrangement joins TRBV6-1 to TRBJ2-3; TRBD2 agrees at 13 bases. Unmatched junction bases numbered 7, after V lost 4 bases and J lost 6 bases. This CDR3 is 16 amino acids long. Germline values: CDR1 MNHNS, CDR2 SASEGT.

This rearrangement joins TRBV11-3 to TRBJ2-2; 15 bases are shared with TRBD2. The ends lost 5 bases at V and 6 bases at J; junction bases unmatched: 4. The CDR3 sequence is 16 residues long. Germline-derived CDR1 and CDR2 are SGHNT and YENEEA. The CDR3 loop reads CASSPRTSGRAGELFF. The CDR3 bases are TGTGCCAGCAGCCCCCGGACTAGCGGGAGGGCCGGGGAGCTGTTTTTT.

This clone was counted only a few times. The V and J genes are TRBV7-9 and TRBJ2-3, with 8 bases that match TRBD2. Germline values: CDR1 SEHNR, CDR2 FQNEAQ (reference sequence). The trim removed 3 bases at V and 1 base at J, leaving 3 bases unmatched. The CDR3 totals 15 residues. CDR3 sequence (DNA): TGTGCCAGCAGCTTCAGCGGGAGCGGCACAGATACGCAGTATTTT. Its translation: CASSFSGSGTDTQYF.

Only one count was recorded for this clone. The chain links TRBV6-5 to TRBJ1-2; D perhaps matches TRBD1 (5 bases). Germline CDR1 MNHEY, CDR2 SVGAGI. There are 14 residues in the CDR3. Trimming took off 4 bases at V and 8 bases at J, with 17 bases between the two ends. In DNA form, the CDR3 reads TGTGCCAGCAGTTCCGACAGCCCCCCTAGGGGCTACACCTTC. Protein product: CASSSDSPPRGYTF.

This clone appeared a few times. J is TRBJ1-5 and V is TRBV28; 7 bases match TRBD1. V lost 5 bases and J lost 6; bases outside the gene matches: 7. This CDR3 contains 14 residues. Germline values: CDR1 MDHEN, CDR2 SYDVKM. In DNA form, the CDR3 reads TGTGCCAGCAGTACCGGGACAGTAGCTCAGCCCCAGCATTTT. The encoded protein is CASSTGTVAQPQHF.

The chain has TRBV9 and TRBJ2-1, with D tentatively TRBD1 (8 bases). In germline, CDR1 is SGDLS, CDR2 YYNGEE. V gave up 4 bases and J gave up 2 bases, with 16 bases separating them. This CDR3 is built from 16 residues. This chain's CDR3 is CASSPGGGSAYNEQFF. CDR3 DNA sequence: TGTGCCAGCAGCCCAGGGGGCGGGAGCGCCTACAATGAGCAGTTCTTC.

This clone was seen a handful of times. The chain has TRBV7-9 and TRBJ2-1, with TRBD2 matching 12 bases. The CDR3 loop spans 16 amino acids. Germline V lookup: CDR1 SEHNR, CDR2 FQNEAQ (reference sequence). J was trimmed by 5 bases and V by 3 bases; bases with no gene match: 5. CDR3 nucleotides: TGTGCCAGCAGCTTGCCTCTAGCGGGAGGGAACAATGAGCAGTTCTTC. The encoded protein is CASSLPLAGGNNEQFF. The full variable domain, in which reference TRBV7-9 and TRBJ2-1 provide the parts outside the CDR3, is DTGVSQNPRHKITKRGQNVTFRCDPISEHNRLYWYRQTLGQGPEFLTYFQNEAQLEKSRLLSDRFSAERPKGSFSTLEIQRTEQGDSAMYLCASSLPLAGGNNEQFFGPGTRLTVL.

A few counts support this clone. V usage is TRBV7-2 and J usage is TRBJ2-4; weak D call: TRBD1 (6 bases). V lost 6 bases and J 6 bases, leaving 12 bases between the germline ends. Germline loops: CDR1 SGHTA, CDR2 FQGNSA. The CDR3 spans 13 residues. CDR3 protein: CASSVRGGNIQYF. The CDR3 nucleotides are TGTGCCAGCAGTGTTAGAGGGGGAAACATTCAGTACTTC.

CDR3 sequence (DNA): TGCGCCAGCAGCTTGGGAAGCTCGAGGGGGTACGAGCAGTACTTC. The encoded protein is CASSLGSSRGYEQYF. The chain joins TRBV5-1 to TRBJ2-7, with TRBD1 as a possible D gene (6 bases). V lost 0 bases, J lost 4 bases, and 14 bases lay in between. The germline CDR1 and CDR2 sequences are SGHRS and YFSETQ. The CDR3 has 15 residues.

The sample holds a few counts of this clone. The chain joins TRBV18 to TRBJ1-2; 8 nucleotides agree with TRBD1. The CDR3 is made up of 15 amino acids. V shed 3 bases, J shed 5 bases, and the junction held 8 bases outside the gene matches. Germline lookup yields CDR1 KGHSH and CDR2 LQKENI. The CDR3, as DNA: TGTGCCAGCTCACCCGCGACAGGGGAGAGGTATGGCTACACCTTC. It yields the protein CASSPATGERYGYTF.

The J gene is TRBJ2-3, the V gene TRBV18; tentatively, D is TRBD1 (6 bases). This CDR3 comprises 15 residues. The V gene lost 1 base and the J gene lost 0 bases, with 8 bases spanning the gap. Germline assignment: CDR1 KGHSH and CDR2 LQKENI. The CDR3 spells CASSPRQGSTDTQYF. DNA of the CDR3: TGTGCCAGCTCACCACGCCAGGGGAGCACAGATACGCAGTATTTT.

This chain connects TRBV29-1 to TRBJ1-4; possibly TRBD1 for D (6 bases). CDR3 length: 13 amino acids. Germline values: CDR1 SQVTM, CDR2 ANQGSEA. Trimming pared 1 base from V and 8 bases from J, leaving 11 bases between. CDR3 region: CSVEVQGVEKLFF. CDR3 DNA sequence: TGCAGCGTTGAAGTACAGGGAGTCGAAAAACTGTTTTTT.

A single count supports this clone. The CDR3 sequence is CASSSQGAESYNEQFF. The CDR3 DNA reads TGTGCCAGCAGTTCGCAGGGGGCCGAGTCCTACAATGAGCAGTTCTTC. The chain is built from TRBV28 and TRBJ2-1, with 8 bases lining up with TRBD1. This CDR3 has 16 residues. V was clipped by 4 bases and J by 1 base; unmatched bases: 6. Per the germline V gene, CDR1 is MDHEN and CDR2 is SYDVKM.

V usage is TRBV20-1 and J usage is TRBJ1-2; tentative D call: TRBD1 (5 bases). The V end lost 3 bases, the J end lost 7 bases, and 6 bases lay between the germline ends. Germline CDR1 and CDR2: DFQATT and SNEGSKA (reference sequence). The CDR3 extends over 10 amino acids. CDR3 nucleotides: TGCAGTGCTAGGGACACTGGCTACACCTTC. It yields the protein CSARDTGYTF.

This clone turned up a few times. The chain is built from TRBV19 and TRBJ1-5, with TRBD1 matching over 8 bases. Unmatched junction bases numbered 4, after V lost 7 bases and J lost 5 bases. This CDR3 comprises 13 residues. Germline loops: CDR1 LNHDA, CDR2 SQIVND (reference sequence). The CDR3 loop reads CASTDRDYQPQHF. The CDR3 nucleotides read TGTGCCAGTACGGACAGGGATTATCAGCCCCAGCATTTT.

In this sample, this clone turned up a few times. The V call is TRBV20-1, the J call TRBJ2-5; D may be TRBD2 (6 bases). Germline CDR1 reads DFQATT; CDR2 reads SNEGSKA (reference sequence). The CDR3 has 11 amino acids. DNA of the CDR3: TGCAGGGCCATCCGGGGGGAGACCCAGTACTTC. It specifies CRAIRGETQYF.

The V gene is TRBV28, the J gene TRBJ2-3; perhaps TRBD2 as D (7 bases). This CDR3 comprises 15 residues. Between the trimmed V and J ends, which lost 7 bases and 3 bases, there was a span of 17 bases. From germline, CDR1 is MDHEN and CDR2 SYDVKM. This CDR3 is CASKRGGPRTDTQYF. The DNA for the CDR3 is TGTGCCAGCAAAAGGGGGGGTCCAAGAACAGATACGCAGTATTTT.

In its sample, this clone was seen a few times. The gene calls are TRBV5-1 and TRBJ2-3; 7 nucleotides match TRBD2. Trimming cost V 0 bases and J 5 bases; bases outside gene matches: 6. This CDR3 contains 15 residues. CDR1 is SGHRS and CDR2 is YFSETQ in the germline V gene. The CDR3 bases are TGCGCCAGCAGCTTGGCAACTAGCGACGGAGATACGCAGTATTTT. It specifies CASSLATSDGDTQYF.

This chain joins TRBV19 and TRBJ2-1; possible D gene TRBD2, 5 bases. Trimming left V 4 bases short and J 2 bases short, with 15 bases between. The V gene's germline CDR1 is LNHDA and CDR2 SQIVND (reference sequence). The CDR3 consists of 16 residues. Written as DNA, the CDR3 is TGTGCCAGTAGTACCCCTGGACTTTTCACCTACAATGAGCAGTTCTTC. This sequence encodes CASSTPGLFTYNEQFF.

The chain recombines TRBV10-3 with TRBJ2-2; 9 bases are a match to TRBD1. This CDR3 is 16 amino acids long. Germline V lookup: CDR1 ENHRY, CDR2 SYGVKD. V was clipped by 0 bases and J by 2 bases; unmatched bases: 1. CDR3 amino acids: CAISESTGGNTGELFF. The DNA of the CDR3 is TGTGCCATCAGTGAGTCGACAGGGGGTAACACCGGGGAGCTGTTTTTT.